One sample yielded the 20 T cell receptor beta chains listed below, sequenced in a study of cytomegalovirus exposure and HLA in healthy donors (TCRdb year 2017). Library construction relied on the immunoSEQ multiplex PCR assay. A mixture of 60 forward primers for TCR Vbeta segments and 13 reverse primers for TCR Jbeta segments was used in the multiplex PCR. Held by TCRdb, this immuneACCESS table contains in-frame sequences only and omits some clones. Under half of the omission traces to an unresolved V gene where checked; the cause of the rest is unknown. For this sample there are about 83,000 clones; about four fifths appear just once. In total, the top ten clones hold approximately 1.9% of the sample. Sequencing used PBMCs. The receptor set was obtained from a woman younger than 45 in good health and CMV-seronegative.

The V call is TRBV5-8, the J call TRBJ2-5; TRBD1 matches at 8 bases. Germline loops: CDR1 SGHTS, CDR2 YDEGEE. With 5 bases clipped from V and 5 bases from J, the junction kept 8 bases outside the gene matches. This CDR3 has 14 amino acids. The chain's CDR3 is CASRRPGGAETQYF. DNA of the CDR3: TGTGCCAGCAGACGCCCAGGGGGCGCGGAGACCCAGTACTTC.

The chain couples TRBV18 to TRBJ1-1; the match to TRBD1 covers 9 bases. Germline CDR1 is KGHSH and CDR2 is LQKENI. The CDR3 length is 13 residues. Germline trimming cut 4 bases from V and 6 bases from J; bases unmatched to any gene: 3. In nucleotides, the CDR3 is TGTGCCAGCTCACTTACAGGGGGCTCTGAAGCTTTCTTT. Translation gives CASSLTGGSEAFF. The variable domain in full, completed from reference TRBV18 and TRBJ1-1, reads NAGVMQNPRHLVRRRGQEARLRCSPMKGHSHVYWYRQLPEEGLKFMVYLQKENIIDESGMPKERFSAEFPKEGPSILRIQQVVRGDSAAYFCASSLTGGSEAFFGQGTRLTVV.

The chain is built from TRBV14 and TRBJ2-7; TRBD2 agrees at 9 bases. CDR1 is SGHDN and CDR2 is FVKESK in the germline V gene. The CDR3 has 16 amino acids. Trimming took 6 bases from V and 1 from J; bases not matched to a gene: 10. CDR3 coding DNA: TGTGCCAGCAGTACACTAGCGGGCAGTGCATCCTACGAGCAGTACTTC. Its translation is CASSTLAGSASYEQYF.

The chain links TRBV27 to TRBJ2-7; 7 positions match TRBD1. Germline loops: CDR1 MNHEY, CDR2 SMNVEV (reference sequence). The CDR3 covers 14 residues. The V segment lost 6 bases and the J segment 0 bases; nucleotides outside the gene matches: 5. CDR3 nucleotides: TGTGCCAGCAGCCGGACAGGTCTCTCCTACGAGCAGTACTTC. Residues: CASSRTGLSYEQYF.

This chain uses TRBV5-6 with TRBJ2-7, with a tentative D call TRBD2 (5 bases). CDR1 is SGHDT and CDR2 is YYEEEE in the germline V gene. The CDR3 totals 15 residues. Between the trimmed V and J ends, which lost 1 base and 4 bases, there was a span of 15 bases. CDR3 DNA sequence: TGTGCCAGCAGCTTGTTGGGAACCGGGATTTACGAGCAGTACTTC. Translation gives CASSLLGTGIYEQYF.

The J gene is TRBJ2-5, the V gene TRBV29-1; possible D gene TRBD2, 6 bases. The V gene lost 4 bases and the J gene lost 1 base, with 19 bases spanning the gap. The CDR3 covers 16 residues. Germline assignment: CDR1 SQVTM and CDR2 ANQGSEA. This chain's CDR3 is CSVARDSSAAQETQYF. CDR3 sequence (DNA): TGCAGCGTTGCTAGGGACTCGAGCGCAGCCCAAGAGACCCAGTACTTC.

The rearrangement joins TRBV30 to TRBJ2-7; 8 nucleotides match TRBD1. V trimming: 2 bases; J trimming: 4 bases; junction bases outside the gene matches: 1. Germline V gives CDR1 GTSNPN, CDR2 SVGIG (reference sequence). This CDR3 is 12 amino acids long. CDR3 amino acids: CAWSHRGYEQYF. The CDR3 DNA follows: TGTGCCTGGAGTCACAGGGGGTACGAGCAGTACTTC. The whole variable domain, remainder taken from reference TRBV30 and TRBJ2-7, is SQTIHQWPATLVQPVGSPLSLECTVEGTSNPNLYWYRQAAGRGLQLLFYSVGIGQISSEVPQNLSASRPQDRQFILSSKKLLLSDSGFYLCAWSHRGYEQYFGPGTRLTVT.

The chain has TRBV10-2 and TRBJ1-5; a possible D gene is TRBD1 (6 bases). The germline V gene has CDR1 WSHSY and CDR2 SAAADI. The CDR3 is 16 residues long. V was pared by 2 bases and J by 4 bases, with 15 bases between. CDR3 nucleotides: TGCGCCAGCAGTGAGATCAGGGGCCCTGGAAATCAGCCCCAGCATTTT. Translated, it gives CASSEIRGPGNQPQHF.

This clone was observed a handful of times. This chain connects TRBV15 to TRBJ1-5; 9 positions agree with TRBD1. J gave up 4 bases and V 2 bases, and 15 bases lay outside the gene matches. Germline assignment: CDR1 LNHNV and CDR2 YYDKDF (reference sequence). The CDR3 totals 19 residues. DNA for the CDR3: TGTGCCACCAGCAGAACGACGCTACCGGGACAGGGCCGAAATCAGCCCCAGCATTTT. This gives the protein CATSRTTLPGQGRNQPQHF. The full variable domain, its missing parts supplied by reference TRBV15 and TRBJ1-5, is DAMVIQNPRYQVTQFGKPVTLSCSQTLNHNVMYWYQQKSSQAPKLLFHYYDKDFNNEADTPDNFQSRRPNTSFCFLDIRSPGLGDTAMYLCATSRTTLPGQGRNQPQHFGDGTRLSIL.

This sequence joins TRBV28 and TRBJ1-5, with TRBD1 as a possible D gene (5 bases). Looked up from germline, CDR1 is MDHEN and CDR2 is SYDVKM. V dropped 7 bases and J dropped 2 bases, with 18 bases sitting between them. The CDR3 has 16 residues. The CDR3 spells CASKPAGFVGNQPQHF. CDR3 coding DNA: TGTGCCAGCAAGCCAGCAGGGTTTGTCGGCAATCAGCCCCAGCATTTT.

The chain combines TRBV19 with TRBJ2-5, with a possible D match to TRBD2 (6 bases). TRBJ2-7 explains the end of the DNA better; the J call may be wrong. Germline V gene sequence: CDR1 LNHDA, CDR2 SQIVND (reference sequence). CDR3 size: 15 residues. CDR3 in DNA: TGTGCCAGTAGCCCCACGGGACTCACCTCCTACGAGCAGTACTTC. This gives the protein CASSPTGLTSYEQYF.

The chain recombines TRBV5-1 with TRBJ1-3; D gene unclear. V dropped 0 bases and J dropped 0 bases, with 7 bases sitting between them. Germline V gene sequence: CDR1 SGHRS, CDR2 YFSETQ. This CDR3 contains 15 residues. This CDR3 reads CASSLAMSSGNTIYF. In DNA, the CDR3 is TGCGCCAGCAGCTTGGCCATGAGCTCTGGAAACACCATATATTTT.

The rearrangement links TRBV18 to TRBJ2-1, with 11 bases aligning to TRBD2. Germline trimming cut 8 bases from V and 3 bases from J; bases unmatched to any gene: 9. CDR1 is KGHSH, CDR2 LQKENI, per germline. CDR3 length equals 16 residues. CDR3 in DNA: TGTGCCAGCGCAAAAGTGACTAGCGGGATCTACAATGAGCAGTTCTTC. It translates to CASAKVTSGIYNEQFF.

The gene calls are TRBV7-9 and TRBJ2-6; tentatively, D is TRBD1 (6 bases). V was clipped by 5 bases and J by 0 bases, with 11 bases between them. CDR3 length: 16 residues. Germline lookup yields CDR1 SEHNR and CDR2 FQNEAQ (reference sequence). The CDR3 region is CASSPTGISGANVLTF. As DNA, the CDR3 is TGTGCCAGCAGCCCCACAGGGATCTCTGGGGCCAACGTCCTGACTTTC. The full variable domain, completed using reference TRBV7-9 and TRBJ2-6, is DTGVSQNPRHKITKRGQNVTFRCDPISEHNRLYWYRQTLGQGPEFLTYFQNEAQLEKSRLLSDRFSAERPKGSFSTLEIQRTEQGDSAMYLCASSPTGISGANVLTFGAGSRLTVL.

This clone was counted a single time. The V gene is TRBV29-1, the J gene TRBJ2-5; D may be TRBD2 (5 bases). CDR1 and CDR2 (germline): SQVTM, ANQGSEA. Trimming stripped 0 bases from V and 4 bases from J, with 12 bases between. CDR3 length: 14 residues. For the CDR3, the DNA is TGCAGCGTTGAAGAATCGGGATTTGGAGAGACCCAGTACTTC. As protein: CSVEESGFGETQYF. Complete variable domain (other parts from reference TRBV29-1 and TRBJ2-5): SAVISQKPSRDICQRGTSLTIQCQVDSQVTMMFWYRQQPGQSLTLIATANQGSEATYESGFVIDKFPISRPNLTFSTLTVSNMSPEDSSIYLCSVEESGFGETQYFGPGTRLLVL.

The chain carries TRBV5-6 and TRBJ1-2, with unresolved D. The CDR3 contains 14 residues. Between the trimmed V and J ends, which lost 2 bases and 4 bases, there was a span of 12 bases. Per germline, CDR1 SGHDT and CDR2 YYEEEE. This CDR3 reads CASSFGQISYGYTF. The CDR3 DNA reads TGTGCCAGCAGCTTTGGGCAGATCTCCTATGGCTACACCTTC.

A few counts support this clone. This chain links TRBV28 with TRBJ1-6; D gene ambiguous. Germline CDR1 MDHEN, CDR2 SYDVKM. The CDR3 runs 14 residues. V lost 2 bases and J lost 9, with 11 bases in between. The CDR3 loop reads CASSLVGATSPLHF. CDR3 sequence (DNA): TGTGCCAGCAGTTTAGTAGGAGCCACTTCACCCCTCCACTTT.

This clone was found a few times. CDR3 in amino acids: CASSPHRLAGSTNEKLFF. Written as DNA, the CDR3 is TGTGCCAGCAGCCCCCATAGACTAGCGGGATCAACTAATGAAAAACTGTTTTTT. The rearrangement uses TRBV7-8 and TRBJ1-4; D gene uncertain. This CDR3 comprises 18 residues. Germline CDR1 reads SGHVS; CDR2 reads FQNEAQ. Trimming shortened V by 5 bases and J by 0 bases, and 19 bases separated the two germline ends.

The chain carries TRBV14 and TRBJ1-3; no definite D call. Germline V gene lookup returns CDR1 SGHDN and CDR2 FVKESK. The CDR3 contains 12 residues. Trimming took off 8 bases at V and 4 bases at J, with 9 bases between the two ends. In DNA, the CDR3 is TGTGCCAGCGGGTTCGGGGGAAACACCATATATTTT. This codes for CASGFGGNTIYF.

A single count supports this clone. The chain uses TRBV9 and TRBJ2-7; 7 bases align to TRBD2. The germline CDR1 and CDR2 sequences are SGDLS and YYNGEE. CDR3 length: 15 residues. With V trimmed by 3 bases and J by 4 bases, 10 bases remained unmatched. Here the CDR3 reads CASSERGEGTYEQYF. DNA of the CDR3: TGTGCCAGCAGCGAACGGGGGGAGGGAACGTACGAGCAGTACTTC.